The 5 T cell receptor beta chains below were found in one sample sequenced in a study of blood T cell repertoires in COVID-19. The assay was immunoSEQ multiplex PCR, and TCRdb's table has in-frame clones only and misses some. Among 55,000 to 75,000 clones listed, roughly 84% were seen once. The sequenced sample consisted of peripheral blood. The receptors stem from a man aged 80 or over with COVID-19, enrolled during active disease.

V is TRBV24-1 and J is TRBJ2-3; 9 bases line up with TRBD2. The CDR3 is made up of 16 amino acids. The J segment lost 3 bases and the V segment lost 1 base, leaving 4 bases of the junction unmatched. From germline, CDR1 is KGHDR and CDR2 SFDVKD. The CDR3 loop is CATSDFRRGGTDTQYF. For the CDR3, the DNA is TGTGCCACCAGTGATTTTAGGCGGGGGGGGACAGATACGCAGTATTTT.

V usage is TRBV4-3 and J usage is TRBJ2-1, with 13 bases fitting TRBD2. Per the germline V gene, CDR1 is LGHNA and CDR2 is YSLEER. With 2 bases clipped from V and 0 bases from J, the junction kept 10 bases outside the gene matches. CDR3 length equals 20 residues. The DNA for the CDR3 is TGCGCCAGCAGCCAAACGGGACTAGCGGGATCGGCCAGCTCCTACAATGAGCAGTTCTTC. Translating gives CASSQTGLAGSASSYNEQFF.

The chain carries TRBV11-2 and TRBJ2-7; TRBD2 matches 8 bases. Germline loops: CDR1 SGHAT, CDR2 FQNNGV. CDR3 length equals 15 residues. Trimming removed 2 bases from V and 4 bases from J; junction bases left unmatched: 7. CDR3 DNA: TGTGCCAGCAGCTTAAGCGGGGGATCCCTATACGAGCAGTACTTC. The encoded protein is CASSLSGGSLYEQYF.

V is TRBV5-1 and J is TRBJ1-6; 7 nucleotides match TRBD1. The V gene's germline CDR1 is SGHRS and CDR2 YFSETQ. The V and J ends lost 0 bases and 6 bases, in that order; junction bases with no gene match: 3. The CDR3 loop spans 15 amino acids. The CDR3 protein is CASSLDAGGNSPLHF. The CDR3 DNA follows: TGCGCCAGCAGCTTGGACGCAGGGGGTAATTCACCCCTCCACTTT.

The CDR3 sequence: CASSRQNTEAFF. The CDR3 DNA sequence: TGTGCCAGTAGTAGGCAGAACACTGAAGCTTTCTTT. The chain uses TRBV19 and TRBJ1-1; D is unresolved. Germline values: CDR1 LNHDA, CDR2 SQIVND (reference sequence). This CDR3 is 12 amino acids long. The V end lost 4 bases, the J end lost 1 base, and 4 bases lay between the germline ends.